This entry is about one TCR beta chain. This record comes from a study of control samples from healthy donors and cancer patients. Libraries were prepared by immunoSEQ multiplex PCR; TCRdb keeps only in-frame clonotypes and omits some of them. This sample has approximately 94,000 clones, with about four fifths found just once. With 5 bases clipped from V and 0 bases from J, the junction kept 4 bases outside the gene matches. Germline V CDR1 and CDR2: LNHDA, SQIVND (reference sequence). This CDR3 is built from 15 residues. The specimen sequenced was PBMCs. The chain recombines TRBV19 with TRBJ1-3, with 7 nucleotides matching TRBD1. The sequence derives from a man aged 65-85 years with lung cancer. The CDR3 here is CASSSQGTSGNTIYF. The CDR3, as DNA: TGTGCCAGTAGTTCACAGGGGACCTCTGGAAACACCATATATTTT.